The following is a T cell receptor (beta chain) sequence with its context. This entry belongs to a study of blood T cell repertoires in COVID-19. V was clipped by 5 bases and J by 4 bases, with 11 bases between them. CDR1 and CDR2 from the germline V gene are SGHTA and FQGNSA. This CDR3 is 13 amino acids long. Original data processing: Amplification of reference gene primers provided the estimated nucleated cell counts. The data were produced by immunoSEQ multiplex PCR, yet TCRdb's version contains in-frame clones alone and is incomplete. Clone size and the V and J calls come from that table; the DNA yielded D and trimming. Counted here are fewer than 60,000 clones, 80% to 90% occurring once; the ten biggest clones make up 9.5% to 15%.

The receptor's source is a human donor with active COVID-19. The donor label of this sample is uncertain. Sequencing was carried out using peripheral blood. The chain has TRBV7-2 and TRBJ1-1; D call uncertain. The CDR3, as DNA: TGTGCCAGCAGCCTCAAGGAGGGCACTGAAGCTTTCTTT. Translating it yields CASSLKEGTEAFF. The whole variable domain, filled in from reference TRBV7-2 and TRBJ1-1, reads GAGVSQSPSNKVTEKGKDVELRCDPISGHTALYWYRQSLGQGLEFLIYFQGNSAPDKSGLPSDRFSAERTGGSVSTLTIQRTQQEDSAVYLCASSLKEGTEAFFGQGTRLTVV.